The 4 T cell receptor beta chains given below trace back to one sample, sequenced in a study of T cells in Graves' hyperthyroidism and ophthalmopathy. From RNA transcripts, TCR beta CDR3 regions were amplified. The study used the HTBI primer set for a first-round RT-PCR of the TCR CDR3. MiXCR was run by TCRdb on the multiplex PCR reads, yielding one entry per CDR3 protein. The table lists around 350,000 distinct CDR3 sequences, 15% to 18% of them singletons. The specimen sequenced was blood. Receptor source: a woman aged 18-30 years with Graves' hyperthyroidism that later progressed to Graves' ophthalmopathy.

This CDR3 is CASSLRTSLTGELFF. The CDR3 coding sequence is TGTGCCAGCAGCCTACGGACTAGTCTCACCGGGGAGCTGTTTTTT. The chain recombines TRBV14 with TRBJ2-2; 7 nucleotides align to TRBD2. This CDR3 region has 15 residues. Germline CDR1 SGHDN, CDR2 FVKESK. After removal of 4 bases from V and 4 bases from J, the junction contained 6 bases not matched to a gene.

A remark on this clonotype: This may arise from a read error, as a much more abundant clone is one base away. The chain has TRBV3-1 and TRBJ2-1; TRBD2 matches at 7 bases. CDR1 and CDR2 from the germline V gene are LGHDT and YNNKEL (reference sequence). The CDR3 has 17 amino acids. For the CDR3, the DNA is TGTGCCACCAGCCAAGTTCCTAGCGGTTCCTCCTACAATGAGCAGTTCTTC. Its translation is CATSQVPSGSSYNEQFF.

This clonotype appeared a few times. V and J are TRBV28 and TRBJ2-2; TRBD1 matches at 7 bases. CDR3 length equals 17 residues. Germline V gene sequence: CDR1 MDHEN, CDR2 SYDVKM. Trimming removed 7 bases from V and 1 base from J; junction bases left unmatched: 12. CDR3: CASTPRETGLNTGELFF. DNA for the CDR3: TGTGCCAGCACTCCGAGAGAGACAGGGCTGAACACCGGGGAGCTGTTTTTT.

This clonotype was seen many times. The gene calls are TRBV20-1 and TRBJ1-5, with D unclear. Germline-derived CDR1 and CDR2 are DFQATT and SNEGSKA (reference sequence). The CDR3 covers 14 residues. The V gene lost 4 bases and the J gene lost 4 bases, with 14 bases spanning the gap. In nucleotides, the CDR3 is TGCAGTGCTACGCCGGGAACTAGGAATCAGCCCCAGCATTTT. It yields the protein CSATPGTRNQPQHF.